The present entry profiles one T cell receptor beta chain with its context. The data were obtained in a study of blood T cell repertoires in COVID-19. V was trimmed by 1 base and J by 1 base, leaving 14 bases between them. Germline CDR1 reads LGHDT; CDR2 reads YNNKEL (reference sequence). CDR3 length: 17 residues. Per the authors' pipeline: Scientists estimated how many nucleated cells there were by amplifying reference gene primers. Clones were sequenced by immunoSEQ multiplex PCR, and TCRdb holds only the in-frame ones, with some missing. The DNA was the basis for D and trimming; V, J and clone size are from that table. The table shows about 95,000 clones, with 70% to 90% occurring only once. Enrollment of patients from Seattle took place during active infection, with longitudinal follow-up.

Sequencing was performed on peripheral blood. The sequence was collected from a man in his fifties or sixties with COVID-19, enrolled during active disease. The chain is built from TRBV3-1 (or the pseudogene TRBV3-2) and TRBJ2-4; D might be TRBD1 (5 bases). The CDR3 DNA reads TGTGCCAGCAGCCAAGGGGGCGCAGGGCGGGCCAAAAACATTCAGTACTTC. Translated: CASSQGGAGRAKNIQYF.